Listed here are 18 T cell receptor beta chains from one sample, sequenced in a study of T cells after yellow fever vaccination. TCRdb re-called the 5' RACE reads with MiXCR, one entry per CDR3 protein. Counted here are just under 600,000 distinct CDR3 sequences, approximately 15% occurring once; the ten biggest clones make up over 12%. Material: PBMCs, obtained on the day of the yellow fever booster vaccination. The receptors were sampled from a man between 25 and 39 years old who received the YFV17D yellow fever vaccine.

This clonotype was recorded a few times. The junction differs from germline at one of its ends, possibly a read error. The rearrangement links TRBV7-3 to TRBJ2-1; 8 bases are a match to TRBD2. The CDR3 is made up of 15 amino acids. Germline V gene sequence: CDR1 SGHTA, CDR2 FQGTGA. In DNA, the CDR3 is TGTGCCAGCAGTTTAAGCGGGAGTCCCCACAATGAGCAGTTCTTC. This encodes CASSLSGSPHNEQFF. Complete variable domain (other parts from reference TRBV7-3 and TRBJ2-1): GAGVSQTPSNKVTEKGKYVELRCDPISGHTALYWYRQSLGQGPEFLIYFQGTGAADDSGLPNDRFFAVRPEGSVSTLKIQRTERGDSAVYLCASSLSGSPHNEQFFGPGTRLTVL.

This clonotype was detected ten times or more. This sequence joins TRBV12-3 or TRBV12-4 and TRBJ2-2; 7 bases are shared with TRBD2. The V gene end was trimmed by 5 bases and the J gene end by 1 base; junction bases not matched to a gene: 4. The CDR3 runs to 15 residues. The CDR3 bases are TGTGCCAGCAGTCAGCGGGATCGGAACACCGGGGAGCTGTTTTTT. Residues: CASSQRDRNTGELFF.

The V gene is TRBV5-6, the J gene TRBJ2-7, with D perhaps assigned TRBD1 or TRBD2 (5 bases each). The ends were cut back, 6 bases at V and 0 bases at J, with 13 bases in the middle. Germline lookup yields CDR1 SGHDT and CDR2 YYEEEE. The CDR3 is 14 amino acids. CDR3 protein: CASMLPGTSYEQYF. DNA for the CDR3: TGTGCCAGCATGCTCCCGGGGACCTCCTACGAGCAGTACTTC.

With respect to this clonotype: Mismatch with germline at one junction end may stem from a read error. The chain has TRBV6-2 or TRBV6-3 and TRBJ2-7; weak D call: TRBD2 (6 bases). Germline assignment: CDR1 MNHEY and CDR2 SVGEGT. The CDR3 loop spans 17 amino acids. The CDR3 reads CASSNSARDLRTTEQYF. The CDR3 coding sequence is TGTGCCAGCAGTAACTCCGCCCGGGACTTACGCACCACCGAGCAGTACTTC.

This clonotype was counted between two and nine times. In DNA, the CDR3 is TGTGCCAGCAGCTTATTGCCGAAAAGGGAGACAGATACGCAGTATTTT. Protein sequence: CASSLLPKRETDTQYF. This rearrangement joins TRBV7-2 to TRBJ2-3, with D tentatively TRBD2 (5 bases). Trimming stripped 2 bases from V and 3 bases from J, with 15 bases between. CDR3 length: 16 amino acids. Germline CDR1 SGHTA, CDR2 FQGNSA.

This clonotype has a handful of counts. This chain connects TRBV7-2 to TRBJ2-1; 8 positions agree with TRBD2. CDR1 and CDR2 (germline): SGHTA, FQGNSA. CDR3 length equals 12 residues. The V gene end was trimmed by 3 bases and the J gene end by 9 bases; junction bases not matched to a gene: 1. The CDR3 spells CASSFSGIEQFF. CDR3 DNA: TGTGCCAGCAGCTTTAGCGGGATTGAGCAGTTCTTC.

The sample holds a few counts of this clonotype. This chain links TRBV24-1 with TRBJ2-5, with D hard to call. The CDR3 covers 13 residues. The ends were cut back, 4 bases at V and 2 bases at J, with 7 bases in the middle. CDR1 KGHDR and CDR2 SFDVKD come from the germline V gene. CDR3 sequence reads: CATSEWEQETQYF. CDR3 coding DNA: TGTGCCACCAGTGAGTGGGAACAAGAGACCCAGTACTTC.

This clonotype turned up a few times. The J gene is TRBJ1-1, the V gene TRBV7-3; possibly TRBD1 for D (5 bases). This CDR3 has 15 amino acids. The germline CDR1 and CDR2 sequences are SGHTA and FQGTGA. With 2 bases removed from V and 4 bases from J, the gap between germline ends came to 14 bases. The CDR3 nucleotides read TGTGCCAGCAGCTTAGCCGGCGGCGGGGGCACTGAAGCTTTCTTT. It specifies CASSLAGGGGTEAFF.

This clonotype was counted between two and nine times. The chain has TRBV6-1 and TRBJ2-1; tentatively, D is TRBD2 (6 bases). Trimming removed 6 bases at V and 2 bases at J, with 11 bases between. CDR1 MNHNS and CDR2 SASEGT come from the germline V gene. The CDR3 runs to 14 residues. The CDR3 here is CASRLSGTYNEQFF. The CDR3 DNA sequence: TGTGCCAGCAGGCTTAGCGGAACCTACAATGAGCAGTTCTTC.

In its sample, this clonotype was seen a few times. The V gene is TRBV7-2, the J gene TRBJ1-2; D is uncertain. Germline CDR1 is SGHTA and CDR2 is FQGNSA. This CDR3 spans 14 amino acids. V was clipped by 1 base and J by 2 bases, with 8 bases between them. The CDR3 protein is CASSLEASNYGYTF. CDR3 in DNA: TGTGCCAGCAGCTTAGAGGCATCGAACTATGGCTACACCTTC.

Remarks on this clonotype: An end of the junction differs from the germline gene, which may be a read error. Here the CDR3 reads CASSSNIGELFF. The CDR3 DNA reads as TGCGCCAGCAGCTCAAACATCGGGGAGCTGTTTTTT. The chain recombines TRBV5-1 with TRBJ2-2; no definite D call. Germline V lookup: CDR1 SGHRS, CDR2 YFSETQ. The CDR3 length is 12 residues.

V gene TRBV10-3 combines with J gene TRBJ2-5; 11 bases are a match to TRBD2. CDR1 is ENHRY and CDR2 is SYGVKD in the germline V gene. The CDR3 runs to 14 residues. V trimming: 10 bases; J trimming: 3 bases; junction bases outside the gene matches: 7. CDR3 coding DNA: TGTGCCACCCGGGCGACTAGCGGGAAAGAGACCCAGTACTTC. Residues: CATRATSGKETQYF.

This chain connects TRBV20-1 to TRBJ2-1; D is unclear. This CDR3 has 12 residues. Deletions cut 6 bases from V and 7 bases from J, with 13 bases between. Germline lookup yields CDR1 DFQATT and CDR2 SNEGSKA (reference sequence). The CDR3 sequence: CSARLGWNEQFF. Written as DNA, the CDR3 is TGCAGTGCCCGATTGGGTTGGAATGAGCAGTTCTTC.

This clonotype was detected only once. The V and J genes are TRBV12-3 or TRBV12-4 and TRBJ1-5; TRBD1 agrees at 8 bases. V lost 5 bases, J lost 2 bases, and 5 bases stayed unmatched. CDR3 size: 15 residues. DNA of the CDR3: TGTGCCAGCAGTCCCCAACAGGGGGGCAATCAGCCCCAGCATTTT. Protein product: CASSPQQGGNQPQHF.

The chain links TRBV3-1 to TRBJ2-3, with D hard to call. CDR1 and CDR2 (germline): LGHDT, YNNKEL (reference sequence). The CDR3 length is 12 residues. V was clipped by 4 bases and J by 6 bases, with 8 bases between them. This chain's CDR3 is CASSPSEDTQYF. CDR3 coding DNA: TGTGCCAGCAGCCCCTCTGAGGATACGCAGTATTTT.

The CDR3 loop is CASSRDTTNYGYTF. In DNA, the CDR3 is TGTGCCAGCAGCCGGGACACCACTAACTATGGCTACACCTTC. This chain uses TRBV9 with TRBJ1-2; D perhaps matches TRBD1 (6 bases). V shed 4 bases and J shed 0 bases, with 10 bases lying between them. The CDR3 runs 14 residues. The V gene's germline CDR1 is SGDLS and CDR2 YYNGEE.

The CDR3 bases are TGTGCCAGCAGCGATGGGACTAGCGGGGGGTCCTACGAGCAGTACTTC. Translated: CASSDGTSGGSYEQYF. The chain combines TRBV12-3 or TRBV12-4 with TRBJ2-7, with 15 bases lining up with TRBD2. The CDR3 loop spans 16 amino acids. The trim removed 6 bases at V and 1 base at J, leaving 4 bases unmatched.

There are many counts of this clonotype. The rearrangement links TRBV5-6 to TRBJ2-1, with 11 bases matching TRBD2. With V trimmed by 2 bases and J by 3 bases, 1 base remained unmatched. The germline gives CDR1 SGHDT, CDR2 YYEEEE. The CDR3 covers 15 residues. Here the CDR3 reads CASSFTSGGYNEQFF. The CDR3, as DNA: TGTGCCAGCAGCTTCACTAGCGGGGGCTACAATGAGCAGTTCTTC. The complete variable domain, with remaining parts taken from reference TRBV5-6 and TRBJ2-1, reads DAGVTQSPTHLIKTRGQQVTLRCSPKSGHDTVSWYQQALGQGPQFIFQYYEEEERQRGNFPDRFSGHQFPNYSSELNVNALLLGDSALYLCASSFTSGGYNEQFFGPGTRLTVL.